This TCR beta chain was identified in a study of shared clonotypes between healthy human individuals. Overall study: Each donor's CD8 memory used one plate, CD8 naive two, each CD4 subset three.

General study findings and limits: Enrolling few donors narrowed the genetic and exposure-history diversity that was represented. Shared clonotypes across all four donors exceeded non-shared ones in generation probability.

Data came from immunoSEQ multiplex PCR; TCRdb stores just in-frame clones and leaves some out. The data hold 2 million to 2.5 million clones, with around 95% observed a single time. Subsets obtained from CD4+ cells comprised CD45RA+ naive and CD45RA-negative memory cells. Germline V lookup: CDR1 MDHEN, CDR2 SYDVKM. The CDR3 loop spans 14 amino acids. V dropped 2 bases and J dropped 6 bases, with 11 bases sitting between them. About this clone: Its antigen remains unknown.

The sample taken for sequencing was naive CD4+ T cells sorted from blood. Stated subset: CD45RA+ positively selected. The gene calls are TRBV28 and TRBJ1-5; TRBD1 is a possible D gene (5 bases). This TCR was recovered from a young man in good health. CDR3 loop: CASSLIGDFQPQHF. For the CDR3, the DNA is TGTGCCAGCAGTTTAATCGGGGACTTTCAGCCCCAGCATTTT.